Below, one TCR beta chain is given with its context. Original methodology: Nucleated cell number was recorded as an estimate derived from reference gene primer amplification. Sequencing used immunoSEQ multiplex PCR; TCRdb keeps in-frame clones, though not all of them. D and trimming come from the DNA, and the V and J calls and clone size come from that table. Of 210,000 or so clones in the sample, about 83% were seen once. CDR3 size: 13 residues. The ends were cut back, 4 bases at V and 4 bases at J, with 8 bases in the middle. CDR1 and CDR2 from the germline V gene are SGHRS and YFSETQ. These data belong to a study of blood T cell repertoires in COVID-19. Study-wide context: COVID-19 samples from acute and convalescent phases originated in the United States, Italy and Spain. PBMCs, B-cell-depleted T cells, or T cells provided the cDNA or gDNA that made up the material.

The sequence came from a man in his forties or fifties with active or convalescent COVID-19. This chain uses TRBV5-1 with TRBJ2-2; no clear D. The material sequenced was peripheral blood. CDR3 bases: TGCGCCAGCAGCCTACTCATCACCGGGGAGCTGTTTTTT. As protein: CASSLLITGELFF.